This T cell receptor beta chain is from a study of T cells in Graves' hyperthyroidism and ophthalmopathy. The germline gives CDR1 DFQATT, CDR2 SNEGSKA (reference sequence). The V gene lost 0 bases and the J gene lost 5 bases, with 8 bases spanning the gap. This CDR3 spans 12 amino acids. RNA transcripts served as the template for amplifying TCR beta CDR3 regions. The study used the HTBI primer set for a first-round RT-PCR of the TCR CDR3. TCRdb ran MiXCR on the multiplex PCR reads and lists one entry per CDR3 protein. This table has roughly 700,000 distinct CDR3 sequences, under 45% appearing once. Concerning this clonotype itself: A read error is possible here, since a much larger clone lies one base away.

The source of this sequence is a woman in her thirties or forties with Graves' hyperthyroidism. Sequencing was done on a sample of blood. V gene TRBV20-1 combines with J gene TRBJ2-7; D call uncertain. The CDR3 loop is CSARETTHEQYF. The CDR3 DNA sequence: TGCAGTGCTAGAGAAACTACGCACGAGCAGTACTTC.